This is a list of T cell receptor beta chains from one sample in a study of blood T cells in healthy people across ages. Each CDR3 protein is one row after TCRdb ran MiXCR on the 5' RACE reads. The data show some 790,000 distinct CDR3 sequences, with under 30% seen just once and about 18% held by the top ten. The sample taken for sequencing was blood. The receptors originated from a woman of 80 years or more in good health. The CDR3 runs from the conserved cysteine through the conserved F or W. Fields, in order: V gene, clone size, J gene, D gene, CDR3 protein, CDR3 DNA. D genes are given only for firm matches. Clone size is stated in some rows and not others, as once, few, many or a class when expanded.

TRBV6-2/TRBV6-3	many	TRBJ1-5	TRBD1	CASSYSMQGDFLSNQPQHF	TGTGCCAGCAGTTACTCGATGCAGGGGGACTTCCTTAGCAATCAGCCCCAGCATTTT
TRBV4-2	many	TRBJ2-3	TRBD2	CASSQGRGVSTDTQYF	TGTGCCAGCAGCCAAGGGCGGGGGGTGAGCACAGATACGCAGTATTTT
TRBV2	many	TRBJ2-2	.	CASSVGTGELFF	TGTGCCAGCAGTGTCGGCACCGGGGAGCTGTTTTTT
TRBV7-2	many	TRBJ2-1	TRBD2	CASSARLAGSPEQFF	TGTGCCAGCAGCGCGCGACTAGCGGGGAGCCCTGAGCAGTTCTTC
TRBV7-3	.	TRBJ1-4	TRBD1	CASSFPGQGEKLFF	TGTGCCAGCAGCTTCCCGGGACAGGGTGAAAAACTGTTTTTT
TRBV20-1	.	TRBJ2-1	TRBD1	CSAVNRGGRNEQFF	TGCAGTGCTGTTAACAGGGGCGGGCGGAATGAGCAGTTCTTC
TRBV9	few	TRBJ1-5	.	CASSVGAGGGQPQHF	TGTGCCAGCAGCGTAGGGGCGGGGGGCGGTCAGCCCCAGCATTTT
TRBV11-2	.	TRBJ1-1	.	CASSLRGWQRSTRSTEAFF	TGTGCCAGCAGCTTAAGGGGATGGCAGCGTTCCACCCGGAGCACTGAAGCTTTCTTT
TRBV7-2	once	TRBJ1-2	TRBD1	CASSPTTGGGDYTF	TGTGCCAGCAGCCCCACAACAGGGGGGGGTGACTACACCTTC
TRBV12-3/TRBV12-4	many	TRBJ2-7	TRBD1	CAKPGQGLYEQYF	TGTGCCAAACCGGGACAGGGTCTCTACGAGCAGTACTTC
TRBV25-1	many	TRBJ2-7	.	CASTSGTAEEQYF	TGTGCCAGCACCTCCGGGACGGCGGAGGAGCAGTACTTC
TRBV27	few	TRBJ1-4	.	CASSLAGRRLEKLFF	TGTGCCAGCAGTTTAGCGGGAAGAAGGTTGGAAAAACTGTTTTTT
TRBV20-1	few	TRBJ1-4	TRBD1	CSARVFGWGQGDEKLFF	TGCAGTGCTAGAGTTTTTGGGTGGGGACAGGGGGACGAAAAACTGTTTTTT
TRBV6-2/TRBV6-3	.	TRBJ2-5	.	CASSGRGAGETQYF	TGTGCCAGCAGTGGGAGGGGGGCAGGGGAGACCCAGTACTTC
TRBV20-1	many	TRBJ2-7	TRBD1	CSAPRGQGYEQYF	TGCAGTGCTCCGAGGGGACAGGGCTACGAGCAGTACTTC
TRBV10-3	.	TRBJ1-5	TRBD1	CAISDPTGRKHF	TGTGCCATCAGTGACCCGACAGGGCGCAAGCATTTT
TRBV20-1	few	TRBJ2-3	TRBD2	CSASASGGTDTQYF	TGCAGTGCTAGCGCTAGCGGGGGGACAGATACGCAGTATTTT
TRBV19	.	TRBJ2-1	.	CASSRRGPGYNEQFF	TGTGCCAGTAGCCGACGGGGCCCGGGCTACAATGAGCAGTTCTTC
TRBV29-1	.	TRBJ1-3	.	CSVRTASGNTIYF	TGCAGCGTCCGGACGGCCTCTGGAAACACCATATATTTT
TRBV3-1	few	TRBJ1-5	TRBD1	CASSLSGTAHQPQHF	TGTGCCAGCAGCCTATCCGGGACAGCTCATCAGCCCCAGCATTTT
TRBV7-9	many	TRBJ1-2	TRBD1	CASSLEDRVHGYTF	TGTGCCAGCAGCTTGGAGGACAGGGTGCATGGCTACACCTTC
TRBV20-1	many	TRBJ2-1	TRBD2	CSARDPGGVRGPYNEQFF	TGCAGTGCTAGAGATCCCGGGGGGGTAAGAGGCCCCTACAATGAGCAGTTCTTC
TRBV5-1	many	TRBJ2-7	.	CASSLVQGGEQYF	TGTGCCAGCAGTTTAGTGCAGGGGGGCGAGCAGTACTTC
TRBV12-3/TRBV12-4	.	TRBJ2-3	TRBD2	CASSTSAGDGTDTQYF	TGTGCCAGCAGTACCTCAGCGGGAGACGGCACAGATACGCAGTATTTT
TRBV10-3	many	TRBJ2-3	.	CAISEGGYSTDTQYF	TGTGCCATCAGTGAAGGCGGATATAGCACAGATACGCAGTATTTT
TRBV20-1	.	TRBJ1-2	TRBD1	CSAIDRGYGYTF	TGCAGTGCTATTGACAGGGGATATGGCTACACCTTC
TRBV27	many	TRBJ2-1	TRBD2	CASTLLGTRRTYNEQFF	TGTGCCAGCACCTTACTTGGGACTAGAAGGACCTACAATGAGCAGTTCTTC
TRBV12-3/TRBV12-4	.	TRBJ1-2	.	CAGSQSSNYGYTF	TGTGCCGGCAGTCAAAGTTCTAACTATGGCTACACCTTC
TRBV20-1	many	TRBJ2-5	TRBD1	CSAPGTGYATQYF	TGCAGTGCCCCAGGGACAGGGTACGCGACCCAGTACTTC
TRBV4-3	.	TRBJ2-7	TRBD1	CASSQAPDRVEQYF	TGCGCCAGCAGCCAAGCCCCCGACAGGGTCGAGCAGTACTTC
TRBV7-2	.	TRBJ1-6	.	CASRSLYNSPLHF	TGTGCCAGCAGAAGCCTGTATAATTCACCCCTCCACTTT
TRBV4-2	.	TRBJ2-1	.	CASAQDQEGTYNEQFF	TGTGCCAGTGCCCAAGATCAGGAGGGTACCTACAATGAGCAGTTCTTC
TRBV18	few	TRBJ1-4	.	CASSPGQTAANEKLFF	TGTGCCAGCTCACCTGGACAGACGGCGGCTAATGAAAAACTGTTTTTT
TRBV20-1	many	TRBJ2-5	.	CSARVAGSGGEQYF	TGCAGTGCTAGAGTTGCGGGGTCCGGTGGGGAGCAGTACTTC
TRBV7-2	.	TRBJ2-1	.	CASSARSRGGPYNEQFF	TGTGCCAGCAGCGCACGCAGTAGGGGGGGGCCCTACAATGAGCAGTTCTTC
TRBV12-3/TRBV12-4	once	TRBJ2-3	TRBD1	CASRGQGVLVDTQYF	TGTGCCAGCAGAGGACAGGGAGTGTTGGTAGATACGCAATATTTT
TRBV9	.	TRBJ2-7	TRBD2	CASSVEGGPGSEQYF	TGTGCCAGCAGCGTAGAGGGAGGGCCCGGCTCCGAGCAGTACTTC
TRBV6-2/TRBV6-3	many	TRBJ2-1	TRBD2	CASTQRGGGAGGEQFF	TGTGCCAGCACCCAACGAGGCGGGGGGGCAGGGGGTGAGCAGTTCTTC
TRBV20-1	.	TRBJ1-2	TRBD1	CSAHPPQAGGLNYGYTF	TGCAGTGCCCATCCACCACAGGCAGGGGGCCTTAACTATGGCTACACCTTC
TRBV12-3/TRBV12-4	few	TRBJ2-2	TRBD2	CASSLMTSGGNTGELFF	TGTGCCAGCAGTTTGATGACTAGCGGGGGTAACACCGGGGAGCTGTTTTTT
TRBV6-2/TRBV6-3	few	TRBJ1-5	.	CASSFPGMNSNQPQHF	TGTGCCAGCAGTTTCCCGGGGATGAATAGCAATCAGCCCCAGCATTTT
TRBV20-1	few	TRBJ1-2	.	CSIYLDVSGAYGYTF	TGCAGTATTTACTTGGATGTTTCGGGGGCCTATGGCTACACCTTC
TRBV12-3/TRBV12-4	few	TRBJ2-3	.	CASSRYSADTQYF	TGTGCCAGCAGTAGATACAGCGCAGATACGCAGTATTTT
TRBV20-1	many	TRBJ1-5	TRBD1	CSARQGGGQPQHF	TGCAGTGCTAGACAAGGGGGCGGTCAGCCCCAGCATTTT